This T cell receptor (beta chain) was identified during a study of blood T cell repertoires in COVID-19. Study-wide background: COVID-19 samples from acute and convalescent phases originated in the United States, Italy and Spain.

This CDR3 region has 13 residues. The V gene's germline CDR1 is LGHDT and CDR2 YNNKEL (reference sequence). V lost 5 bases and J 4 bases, leaving 6 bases between the germline ends. Self-reported history from a screening survey and questionnaire set each donor's cohort. TCRdb keeps only in-frame clones here, not all; method: immunoSEQ multiplex PCR. The sample shows 350,000 or so clones, more than 85% of them seen only once. The source of this sequence is a woman aged 25-40 years who had recovered from COVID-19. Material for sequencing was PBMCs or T cells enriched from blood (not recorded which). The chain carries TRBV3-1 (or the pseudogene TRBV3-2) and TRBJ2-6; D gene ambiguous. DNA of the CDR3: TGTGCCAGCAGCGCGTCGGGGGCCAACGTCCTGACTTTC. Translated: CASSASGANVLTF.